The 3 T cell receptor beta chains given below trace back to one sample, sequenced in a study of shared clonotypes between healthy human individuals. Generated by immunoSEQ multiplex PCR, the TCRdb table keeps only in-frame clones and is missing some. In the table there are around 2,000,000 clones, just over 90% of which are singletons. CD45RO-negative CD8 cells positively selected for CCR7 made up the naive population, which excluded terminally differentiated effector memory CD45RA+ cells. Sample: naive CD8+ T cells from PBMCs. The receptors were sampled from a man younger than 30 in good health. Some clones in this sample may be carry-over from other donors' samples.

The chain uses TRBV11-3 and TRBJ2-2; perhaps D is TRBD1 or TRBD2 (5 bases each). From germline, CDR1 is SGHNT and CDR2 YENEEA. Trimming pared 7 bases from V and 6 bases from J, leaving 12 bases between. CDR3 length: 13 amino acids. The CDR3 nucleotides are TGTGCCAGCACGAGAAGGGACGCCGGGGAGCTGTTTTTT. Translating gives CASTRRDAGELFF.

The rearrangement joins TRBV9 to TRBJ2-1, with 10 bases identical to TRBD1. Trimming at V came to 3 bases and at J to 7 bases, leaving 7 bases not matched to a gene. The CDR3 is 15 residues long. CDR1 is SGDLS, CDR2 YYNGEE, per germline. CDR3 amino acids: CASSETGQGYNEQFF. The CDR3 DNA follows: TGTGCCAGCAGCGAGACGGGACAGGGGTATAATGAGCAGTTCTTC. The full variable domain, rest sourced from reference TRBV9 and TRBJ2-1, is DSGVTQTPKHLITATGQRVTLRCSPRSGDLSVYWYQQSLDQGLQFLIQYYNGEERAKGNILERFSAQQFPDLHSELNLSSLELGDSALYFCASSETGQGYNEQFFGPGTRLTVL.

V gene TRBV7-9 combines with J gene TRBJ2-2, with 10 nucleotides matching TRBD1. J was trimmed by 7 bases and V by 5 bases; bases with no gene match: 7. CDR3 length equals 15 residues. Germline-derived CDR1 and CDR2 are SEHNR and FQNEAQ (reference sequence). CDR3: CASSPRDRGYGELFF. The CDR3 DNA is TGTGCCAGCAGCCCCCGGGACAGGGGCTACGGGGAGCTGTTTTTT.